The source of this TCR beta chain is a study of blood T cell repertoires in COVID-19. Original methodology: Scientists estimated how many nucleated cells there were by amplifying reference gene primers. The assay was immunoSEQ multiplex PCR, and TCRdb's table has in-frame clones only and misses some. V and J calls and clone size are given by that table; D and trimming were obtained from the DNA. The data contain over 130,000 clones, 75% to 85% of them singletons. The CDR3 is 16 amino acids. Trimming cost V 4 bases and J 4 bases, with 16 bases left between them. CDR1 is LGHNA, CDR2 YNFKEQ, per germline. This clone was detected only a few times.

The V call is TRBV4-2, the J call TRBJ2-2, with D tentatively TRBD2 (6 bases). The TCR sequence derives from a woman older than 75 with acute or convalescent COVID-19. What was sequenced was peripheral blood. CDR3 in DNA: TGTGCCAGCAGCCTCCGTCGGGGGAGGTCCACCGGGGAGCTGTTTTTT. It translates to CASSLRRGRSTGELFF.